These 11 T cell receptor beta chains originate from one sample sequenced in a study of cytomegalovirus exposure and HLA in healthy donors. Primers: 60 Vbeta forward and 13 Jbeta reverse. Clones were sequenced by immunoSEQ multiplex PCR, and TCRdb holds only the in-frame ones, with some missing. The sample includes around 110,000 clones, approximately 70% of them seen just once. Sequencing used PBMCs. The receptors originated from a man under 40 in good health and CMV-seropositive.

The chain couples TRBV6-5 to TRBJ2-5; TRBD1 aligns across 9 bases. With 6 bases clipped from V and 4 bases from J, the junction kept 6 bases outside the gene matches. Germline values: CDR1 MNHEY, CDR2 SVGAGI. The CDR3 has 14 amino acids. DNA of the CDR3: TGTGCCAGCAGCCTGGGGACAGGGCCAGAGACCCAGTACTTC. It is translated as CASSLGTGPETQYF.

This clone was picked up a small number of times. CDR3 in amino acids: CASSIVGRRTYGYTF. The CDR3 DNA is TGTGCCAGTAGTATAGTCGGGAGGAGAACTTATGGCTACACCTTC. V usage is TRBV19 and J usage is TRBJ1-2, with D unresolved. Trimming shortened V by 1 base and J by 5 bases, and 14 bases separated the two germline ends. Germline CDR1 and CDR2: LNHDA and SQIVND (reference sequence). The CDR3 runs to 15 residues.

The rearrangement joins TRBV7-9 to TRBJ2-1; TRBD2 is a possible D gene (5 bases). The CDR3 runs to 13 residues. Germline V gene sequence: CDR1 SEHNR, CDR2 FQNEAQ (reference sequence). CDR3 nucleotide sequence: TGTGCTACAGTCCTCCATTCGGGGAATGAGCAGTTCTTC. Its protein is CATVLHSGNEQFF. Together with reference TRBV7-9 and TRBJ2-1, the CDR3 gives the full variable domain: DTGVSQNPRHKITKRGQNVTFRCDPISEHNRLYWYRQTLGQGPEFLTYFQNEAQLEKSRLLSDRFSAERPKGSFSTLEIQRTEQGDSAMYLCATVLHSGNEQFFGPGTRLTVL.

This sequence joins TRBV5-6 and TRBJ1-4; weak D call: TRBD1 (5 bases). Germline V gene lookup returns CDR1 SGHDT and CDR2 YYEEEE. The CDR3 contains 14 residues. The ends were cut back, 1 base at V and 5 bases at J, with 9 bases in the middle. The CDR3 nucleotides are TGTGCCAGCAGCTTGCGACAGCCGAATGAAAAACTGTTTTTT. Translated: CASSLRQPNEKLFF.

The chain couples TRBV6-6 to TRBJ2-5; 9 bases align to TRBD1. Germline values: CDR1 MNHNY, CDR2 SVGAGI (reference sequence). The trim removed 7 bases at V and 4 bases at J, leaving 13 bases unmatched. This CDR3 is 16 amino acids long. This CDR3 is CASTIGATGGGETQYF. CDR3 coding DNA: TGTGCCAGCACGATCGGCGCGACAGGGGGAGGAGAGACCCAGTACTTC.

CDR3 amino acids: CASSQVGFGAGGPGNEQFF. In DNA, the CDR3 is TGTGCCAGCAGCCAAGTGGGTTTCGGAGCGGGGGGGCCGGGGAATGAGCAGTTCTTC. The V call is TRBV4-2, the J call TRBJ2-1; 10 nucleotides match TRBD2. V lost 1 base and J lost 7; bases outside the gene matches: 16. CDR3 length: 19 residues. Germline V gives CDR1 LGHNA, CDR2 YNFKEQ.

This sequence joins TRBV27 and TRBJ1-1, with 9 nucleotides matching TRBD1. This CDR3 contains 14 residues. The germline gives CDR1 MNHEY, CDR2 SMNVEV (reference sequence). Trimming took 6 bases from V and 5 from J; bases not matched to a gene: 7. The CDR3 loop reads CASSYDRGNTEAFF. DNA of the CDR3: TGTGCCAGCAGCTACGACAGGGGGAATACTGAAGCTTTCTTT.

The rearrangement joins TRBV7-8 to TRBJ1-4; D perhaps matches TRBD1 (6 bases). The germline V and J ends were trimmed by 6 bases and 8 bases, with 22 bases remaining between them. CDR1 and CDR2 (germline): SGHVS, FQNEAQ. The CDR3 length is 16 residues. The DNA of the CDR3 is TGTGCCAGCAGAGATAGGGGGGGCGCGGTGAGCGAAAAACTGTTTTTT. Translation gives CASRDRGGAVSEKLFF.

There are a few counts of this clone. An end of the junction differs from the germline gene, which may be a read error. CDR3 amino acids: CASSEDSGTGHF. The CDR3 region has the DNA TGTGCCAGCAGTGAAGACTCCGGGACAGGCCACTTC. The chain joins TRBV6-1 to TRBJ2-7; TRBD1 matches 8 bases. The CDR3 runs 12 residues. Germline V gene lookup returns CDR1 MNHNS and CDR2 SASEGT.

This rearrangement joins TRBV7-9 to TRBJ1-5, with D perhaps matching TRBD1 (5 bases). V gave up 5 bases and J gave up 9 bases, with 20 bases separating them. Germline CDR1 and CDR2: SEHNR and FQNEAQ (reference sequence). The CDR3 is made up of 15 amino acids. The CDR3 sequence is CASSTGHSKGLPQHF. DNA of the CDR3: TGTGCCAGCAGCACAGGACACTCCAAGGGTCTGCCCCAGCATTTT.

V is TRBV6-1 and J is TRBJ1-1, with D maybe TRBD1 (5 bases). Trimming pared 6 bases from V and 1 base from J, leaving 12 bases between. From germline, CDR1 is MNHNS and CDR2 SASEGT. The CDR3 sequence is 14 residues long. The CDR3 spells CASRALRENTEAFF. For the CDR3, the DNA is TGTGCCAGCAGGGCCCTCAGGGAGAACACTGAAGCTTTCTTT.